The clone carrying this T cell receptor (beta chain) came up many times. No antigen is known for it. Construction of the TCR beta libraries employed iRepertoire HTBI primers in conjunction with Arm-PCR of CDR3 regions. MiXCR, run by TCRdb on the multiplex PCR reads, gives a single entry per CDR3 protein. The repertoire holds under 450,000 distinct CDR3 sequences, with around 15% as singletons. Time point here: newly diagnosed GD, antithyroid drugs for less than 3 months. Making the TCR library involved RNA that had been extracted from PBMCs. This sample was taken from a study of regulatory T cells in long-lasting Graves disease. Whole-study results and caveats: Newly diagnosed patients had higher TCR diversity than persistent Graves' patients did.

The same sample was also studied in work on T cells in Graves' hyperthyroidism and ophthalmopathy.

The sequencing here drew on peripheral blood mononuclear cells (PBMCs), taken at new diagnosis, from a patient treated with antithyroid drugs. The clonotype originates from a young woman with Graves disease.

CDR3 loop: CASSQDPGNTDTQYF. CDR3 sequence (DNA): TGTGCCAGCAGCCAAGATCCCGGCAACACAGATACGCAGTATTTT. The rearrangement joins TRBV3-1 to TRBJ2-3; D gene uncertain. Germline CDR1 is LGHDT and CDR2 is YNNKEL (reference sequence). The CDR3 covers 15 residues. Trimming took off 0 bases at V and 2 bases at J, with 9 bases between the two ends.